This TCR beta chain appears in the sequencing data of a study of human T cells and chemical hapten exposure. Study information: It was small differences in pooled library volume that mainly caused per-sample TCR yields to vary. The study, taken as a whole, reports: TCRs at a frequency above 1 in 1000 stayed unchanged with DPC sensitization.

V dropped 0 bases and J dropped 5; count of bases not matched to a gene: 3. The germline gives CDR1 MNHEY, CDR2 SMNVEV (reference sequence). The CDR3 contains 16 residues. Time point described: pre-sensitization, week 0. This sample's treatment: therapeutic diphenylcyclopropenone sensitization with weekly scalp DPC. Comment on this clonotype: Its antigen is not known.

The library attached unique molecular identifiers to individual cDNA molecules. MiXCR, applied by TCRdb to the RACE reads, yields one record per CDR3 protein. Altogether 180,000 or so distinct CDR3 sequences are present, roughly 30% being singletons, with the ten largest covering about 2.8%. The V and J genes are TRBV27 and TRBJ1-5, with 11 bases lining up with TRBD1. The receptor comes from a woman in her 30s with alopecia areata. Some clones in this sample may be carry-over from other donors' samples. The source was whole blood, collected in connection with sensitization to the hapten diphenylcyclopropenone (DPC). The DNA of the CDR3 is TGTGCCAGCAGTTTATCGGGGACAGGGGGTCATCAGCCCCAGCATTTT. It encodes CASSLSGTGGHQPQHF.